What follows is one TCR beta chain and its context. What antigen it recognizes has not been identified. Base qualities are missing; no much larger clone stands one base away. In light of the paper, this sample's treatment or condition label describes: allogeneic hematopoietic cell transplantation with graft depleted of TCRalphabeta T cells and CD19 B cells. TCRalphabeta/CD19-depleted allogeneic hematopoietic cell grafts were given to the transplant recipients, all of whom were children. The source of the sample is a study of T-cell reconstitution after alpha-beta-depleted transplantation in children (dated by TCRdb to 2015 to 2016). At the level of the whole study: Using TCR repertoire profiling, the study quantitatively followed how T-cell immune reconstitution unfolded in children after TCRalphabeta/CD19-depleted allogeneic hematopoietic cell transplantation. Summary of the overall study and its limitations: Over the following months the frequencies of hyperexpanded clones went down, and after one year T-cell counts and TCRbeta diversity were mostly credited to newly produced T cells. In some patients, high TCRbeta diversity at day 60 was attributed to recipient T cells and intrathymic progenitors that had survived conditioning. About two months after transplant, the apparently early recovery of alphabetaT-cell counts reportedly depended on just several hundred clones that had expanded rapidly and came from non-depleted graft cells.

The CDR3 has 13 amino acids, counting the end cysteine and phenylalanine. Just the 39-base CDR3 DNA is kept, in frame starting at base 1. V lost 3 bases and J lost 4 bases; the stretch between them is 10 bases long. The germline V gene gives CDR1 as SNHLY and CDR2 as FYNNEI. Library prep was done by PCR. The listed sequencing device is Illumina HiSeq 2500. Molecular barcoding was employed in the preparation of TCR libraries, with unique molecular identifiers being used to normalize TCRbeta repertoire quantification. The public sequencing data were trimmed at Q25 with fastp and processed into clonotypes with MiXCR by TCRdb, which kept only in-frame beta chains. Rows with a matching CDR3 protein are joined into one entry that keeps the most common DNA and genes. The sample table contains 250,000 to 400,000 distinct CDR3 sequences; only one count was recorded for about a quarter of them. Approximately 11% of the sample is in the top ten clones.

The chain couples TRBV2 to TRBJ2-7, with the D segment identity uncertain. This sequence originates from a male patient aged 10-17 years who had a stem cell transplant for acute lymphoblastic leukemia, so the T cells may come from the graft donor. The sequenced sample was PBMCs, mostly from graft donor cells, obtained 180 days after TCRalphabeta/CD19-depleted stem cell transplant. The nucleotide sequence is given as TGTGCCAGCAGTGAGGCTATCCGTTACGAGCAGTACTTC. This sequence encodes CASSEAIRYEQYF.